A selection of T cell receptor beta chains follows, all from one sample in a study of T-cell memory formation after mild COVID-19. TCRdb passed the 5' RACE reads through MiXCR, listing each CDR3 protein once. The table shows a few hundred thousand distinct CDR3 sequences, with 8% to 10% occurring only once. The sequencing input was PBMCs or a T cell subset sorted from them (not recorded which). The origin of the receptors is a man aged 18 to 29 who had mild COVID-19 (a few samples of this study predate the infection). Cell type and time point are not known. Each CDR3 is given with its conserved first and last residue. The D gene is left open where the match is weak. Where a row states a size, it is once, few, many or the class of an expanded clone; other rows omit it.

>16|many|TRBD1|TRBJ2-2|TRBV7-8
CASSSPGQGNTGELFF
TGTGCCAGCAGTTCCCCGGGACAGGGAAACACCGGGGAGCTGTTTTTT
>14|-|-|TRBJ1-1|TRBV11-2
CASSFRAPNTEAFF
TGTGCCAGCAGCTTTAGGGCCCCGAACACTGAAGCTTTCTTT
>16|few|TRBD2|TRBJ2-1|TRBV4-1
CASSLGLAMSYNEQFF
TGCGCCAGCAGCTTGGGACTAGCGATGTCCTACAATGAGCAGTTCTTC
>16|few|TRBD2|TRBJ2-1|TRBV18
CASSPQAGGPPGEQFF
TGTGCCAGCTCACCTCAAGCGGGGGGCCCCCCTGGTGAGCAGTTCTTC
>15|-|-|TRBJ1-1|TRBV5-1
CASSLVGGSNTEAFF
TGCGCCAGCAGCTTAGTGGGCGGCTCGAACACTGAAGCTTTCTTT
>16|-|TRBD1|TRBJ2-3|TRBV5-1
CASSQRGTGNPDTQYF
TGCGCCAGCAGCCAGAGGGGGACAGGGAATCCAGATACGCAGTATTTT
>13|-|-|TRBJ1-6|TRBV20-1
CSAEQGVNSPLHF
TGCAGTGCCGAACAGGGCGTAAATTCACCCCTCCACTTT
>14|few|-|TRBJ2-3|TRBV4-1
CASSQESGMDTQYF
TGCGCCAGCAGCCAAGAGTCGGGGATGGATACGCAGTATTTT
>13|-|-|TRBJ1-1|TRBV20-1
CSARDRDLTEAFF
TGCAGTGCTAGAGACAGGGATCTCACTGAAGCTTTCTTT
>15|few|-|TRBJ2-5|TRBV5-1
CASSPGTNTGETQYF
TGCGCCAGCAGCCCCGGGACAAATACGGGAGAGACCCAGTACTTC
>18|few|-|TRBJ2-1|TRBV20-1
CSARPRLRRPGSYNEQFF
TGCAGTGCCCGACCTCGTCTAAGACGTCCCGGCTCCTACAATGAGCAGTTCTTC
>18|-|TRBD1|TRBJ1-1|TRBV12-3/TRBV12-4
CASSQVRTGGLGDTEAFF
TGTGCCAGCAGTCAAGTTAGGACAGGGGGCTTGGGGGACACTGAAGCTTTCTTT
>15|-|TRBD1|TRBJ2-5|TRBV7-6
CASSLIGTDKETQYF
TGTGCCAGCAGCTTAATCGGGACAGACAAAGAGACCCAGTACTTC
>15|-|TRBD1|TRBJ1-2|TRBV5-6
CASSPGTGDRYGYTF
TGTGCCAGCAGCCCCGGGACAGGGGACCGCTATGGCTACACCTTC